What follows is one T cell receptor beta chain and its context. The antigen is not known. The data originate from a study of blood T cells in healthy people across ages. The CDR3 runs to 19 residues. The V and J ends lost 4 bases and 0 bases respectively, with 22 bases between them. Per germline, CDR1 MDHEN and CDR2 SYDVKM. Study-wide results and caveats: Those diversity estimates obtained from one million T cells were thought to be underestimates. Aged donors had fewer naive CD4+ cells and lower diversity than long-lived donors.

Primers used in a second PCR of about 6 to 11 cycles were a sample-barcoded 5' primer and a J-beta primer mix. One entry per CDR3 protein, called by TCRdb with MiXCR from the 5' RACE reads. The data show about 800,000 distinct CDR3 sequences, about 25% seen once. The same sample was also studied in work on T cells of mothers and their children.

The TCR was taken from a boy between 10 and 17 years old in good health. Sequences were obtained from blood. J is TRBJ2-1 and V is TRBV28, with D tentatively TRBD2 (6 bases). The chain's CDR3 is CASSYPRLPRGSSYNEQFF. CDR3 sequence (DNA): TGTGCCAGCAGTTACCCACGGCTCCCCCGGGGGAGCTCCTACAATGAGCAGTTCTTC.